Described below is a single T cell receptor beta chain sequence and its context. Its specificity is not known. One junction end disagrees with the germline gene, perhaps due to a read error. Preparation of naive CD8 libraries involved roughly 20,000 to 1,000,000 sorted cells and 10%, 30% or 50% RNA. The data were taken from a study of molecular identifiers for immune sequencing clone quantification. Study at large: Sequencing covered four of five parts into which replicate RNA from about 20,000 or 100,000 naive CD8 cells was split. Study-wide results and caveats: Spiked TCR RNA from one Jurkat cell reportedly showed up when mixed among over 900,000 naive cells.

TCRdb redid the calling of the PCR reads with MiXCR, one entry per CDR3 protein. This repertoire shows 70,000 to 95,000 distinct CDR3 sequences, under 20% found once; its top ten account for roughly 0.8%. The CDR3 sequence is 17 residues long. The germline CDR1 and CDR2 sequences are LGHNA and YSLEER. Sequencing used naive CD8+ T cells from blood, with Jurkat cell RNA spiked in. The subset here: FACS-sorted CD8+CD4-CCR7+CD45RA+ naive T cells. This TCR was sampled from a human donor in good health. Some libraries in this study had Jurkat cell RNA spiked in. V and J are TRBV4-3 and TRBJ2-1, with a weak D call TRBD1 (5 bases). CDR3: CVSSQDRWAGWGNEQFF. The CDR3 DNA follows: TGCGTCAGCAGCCAAGATCGGTGGGCAGGGTGGGGCAATGAGCAGTTCTTC.